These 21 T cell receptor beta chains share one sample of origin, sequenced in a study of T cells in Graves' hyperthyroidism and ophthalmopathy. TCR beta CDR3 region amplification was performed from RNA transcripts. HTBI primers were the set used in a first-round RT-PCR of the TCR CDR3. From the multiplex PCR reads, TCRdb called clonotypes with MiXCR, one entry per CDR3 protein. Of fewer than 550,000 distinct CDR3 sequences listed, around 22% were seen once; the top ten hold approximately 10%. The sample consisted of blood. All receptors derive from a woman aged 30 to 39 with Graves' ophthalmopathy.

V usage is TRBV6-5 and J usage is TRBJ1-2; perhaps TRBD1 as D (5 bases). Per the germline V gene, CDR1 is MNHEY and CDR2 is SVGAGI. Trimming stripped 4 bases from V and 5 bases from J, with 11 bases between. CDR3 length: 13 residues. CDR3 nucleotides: TGTGCCAGCAGTTCGGGCTGGGGGTATGGCTACACCTTC. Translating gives CASSSGWGYGYTF.

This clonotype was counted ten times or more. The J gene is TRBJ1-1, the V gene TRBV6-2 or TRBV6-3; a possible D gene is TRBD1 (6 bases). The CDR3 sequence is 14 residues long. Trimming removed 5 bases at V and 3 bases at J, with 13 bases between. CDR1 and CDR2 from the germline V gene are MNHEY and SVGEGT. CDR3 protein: CASSLGQPYTEAFF. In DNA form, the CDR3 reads TGTGCCAGCAGTCTCGGACAGCCGTACACTGAAGCTTTCTTT.

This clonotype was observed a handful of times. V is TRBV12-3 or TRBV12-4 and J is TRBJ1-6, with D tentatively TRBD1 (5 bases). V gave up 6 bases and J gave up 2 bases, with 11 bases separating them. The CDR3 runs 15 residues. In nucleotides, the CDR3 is TGTGCCAGCAGGGAGACAGTTACCTATAATTCACCCCTCCACTTT. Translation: CASRETVTYNSPLHF.

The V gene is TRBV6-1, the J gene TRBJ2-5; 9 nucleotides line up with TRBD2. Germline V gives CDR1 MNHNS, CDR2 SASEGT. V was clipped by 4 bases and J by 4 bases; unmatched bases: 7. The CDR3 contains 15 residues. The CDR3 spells CASSVQAGGLETQYF. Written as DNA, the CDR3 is TGTGCCAGCAGTGTGCAAGCGGGGGGACTAGAGACCCAGTACTTC.

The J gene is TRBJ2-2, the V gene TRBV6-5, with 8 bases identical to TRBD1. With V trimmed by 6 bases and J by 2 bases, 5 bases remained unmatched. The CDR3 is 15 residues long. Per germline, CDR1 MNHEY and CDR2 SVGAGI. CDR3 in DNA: TGTGCCAGCAGCTATGGACAGGGAAACACCGGGGAGCTGTTTTTT. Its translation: CASSYGQGNTGELFF.

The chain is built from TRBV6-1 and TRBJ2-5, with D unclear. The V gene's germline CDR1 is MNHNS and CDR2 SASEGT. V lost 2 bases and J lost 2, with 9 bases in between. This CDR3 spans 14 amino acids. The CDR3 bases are TGTGCCAGCAGTGAATGGCTGAAGCAAGAGACCCAGTACTTC. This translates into CASSEWLKQETQYF.

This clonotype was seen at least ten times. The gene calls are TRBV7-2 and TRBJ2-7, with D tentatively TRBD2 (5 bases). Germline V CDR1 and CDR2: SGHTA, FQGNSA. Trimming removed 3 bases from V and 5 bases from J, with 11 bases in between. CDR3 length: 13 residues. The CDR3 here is CASSFRGTDEQYF. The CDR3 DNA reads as TGTGCCAGCAGCTTTCGGGGTACGGACGAGCAGTACTTC.

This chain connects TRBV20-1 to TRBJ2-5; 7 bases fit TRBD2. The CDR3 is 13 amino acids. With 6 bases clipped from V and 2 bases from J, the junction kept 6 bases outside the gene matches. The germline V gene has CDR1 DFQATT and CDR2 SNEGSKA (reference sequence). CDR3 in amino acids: CSALRRGQETQYF. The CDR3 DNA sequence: TGCAGTGCGCTTCGGCGGGGGCAAGAGACCCAGTACTTC.

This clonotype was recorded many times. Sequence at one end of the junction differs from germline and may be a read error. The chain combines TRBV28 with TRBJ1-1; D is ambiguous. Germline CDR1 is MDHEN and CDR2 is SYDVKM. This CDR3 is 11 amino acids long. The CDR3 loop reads CASGSALETFF. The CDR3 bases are TGTGCCAGCGGGTCAGCTCTTGAAACTTTCTTT.

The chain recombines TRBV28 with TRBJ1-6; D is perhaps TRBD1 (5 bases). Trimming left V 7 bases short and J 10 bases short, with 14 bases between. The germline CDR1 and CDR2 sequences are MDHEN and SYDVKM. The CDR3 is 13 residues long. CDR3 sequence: CASTLGADSPLHF. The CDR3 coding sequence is TGTGCCAGCACACTTGGGGCCGACTCACCCCTCCACTTT. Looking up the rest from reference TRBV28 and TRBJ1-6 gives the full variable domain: DVKVTQSSRYLVKRTGEKVFLECVQDMDHENMFWYRQDPGLGLRLIYFSYDVKMKEKGDIPEGYSVSREKKERFSLILESASTNQTSMYLCASTLGADSPLHFGNGTRLTVT.

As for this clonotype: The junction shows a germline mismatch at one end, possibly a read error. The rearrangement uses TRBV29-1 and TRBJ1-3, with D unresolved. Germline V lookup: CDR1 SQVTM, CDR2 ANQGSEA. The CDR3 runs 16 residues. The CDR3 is CSVFTAVNSSGDTIYF. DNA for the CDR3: TGCAGCGTTTTTACCGCCGTGAACTCCTCTGGAGACACCATATATTTT.

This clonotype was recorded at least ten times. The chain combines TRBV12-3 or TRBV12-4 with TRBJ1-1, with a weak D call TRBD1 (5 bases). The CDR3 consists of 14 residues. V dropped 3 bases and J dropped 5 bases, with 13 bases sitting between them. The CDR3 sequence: CASSFFEGWTEAFF. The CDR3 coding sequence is TGTGCCAGCAGTTTCTTCGAGGGGTGGACTGAAGCTTTCTTT.

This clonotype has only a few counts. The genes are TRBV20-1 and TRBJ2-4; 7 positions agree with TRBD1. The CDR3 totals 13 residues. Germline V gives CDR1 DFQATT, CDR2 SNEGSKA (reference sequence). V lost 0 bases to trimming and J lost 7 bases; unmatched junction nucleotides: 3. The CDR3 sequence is CSARDATGNIQYF. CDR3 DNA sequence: TGCAGTGCTAGAGACGCGACAGGGAACATTCAGTACTTC.

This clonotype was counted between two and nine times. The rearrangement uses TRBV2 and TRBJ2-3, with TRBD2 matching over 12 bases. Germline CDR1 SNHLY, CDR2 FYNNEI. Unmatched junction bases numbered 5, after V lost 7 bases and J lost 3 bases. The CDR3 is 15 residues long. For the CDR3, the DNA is TGTGCCAGCACCCGAGGACTAGCGGGGACAGATACGCAGTATTTT. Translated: CASTRGLAGTDTQYF.

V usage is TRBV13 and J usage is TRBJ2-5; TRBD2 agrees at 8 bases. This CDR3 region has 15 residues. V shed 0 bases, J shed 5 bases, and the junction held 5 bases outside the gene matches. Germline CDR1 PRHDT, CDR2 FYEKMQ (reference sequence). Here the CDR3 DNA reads TGTGCCAGCAGCTTAGGTTTAGCGGGATATGAGACCCAGTACTTC. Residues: CASSLGLAGYETQYF.

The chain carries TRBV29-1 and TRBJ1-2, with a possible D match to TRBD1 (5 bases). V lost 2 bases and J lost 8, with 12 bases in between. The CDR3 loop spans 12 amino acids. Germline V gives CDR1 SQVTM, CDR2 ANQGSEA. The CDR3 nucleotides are TGCAGCGTTGAACGGGGGTCCGGGGGCTACACCTTC. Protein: CSVERGSGGYTF.

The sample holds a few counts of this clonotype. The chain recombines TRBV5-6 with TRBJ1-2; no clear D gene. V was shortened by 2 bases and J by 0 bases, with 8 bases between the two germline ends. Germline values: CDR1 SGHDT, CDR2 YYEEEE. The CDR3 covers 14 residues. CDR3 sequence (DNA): TGTGCCAGCAGCTTCGTGGATCCTAACTATGGCTACACCTTC. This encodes CASSFVDPNYGYTF. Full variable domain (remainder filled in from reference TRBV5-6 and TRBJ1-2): DAGVTQSPTHLIKTRGQQVTLRCSPKSGHDTVSWYQQALGQGPQFIFQYYEEEERQRGNFPDRFSGHQFPNYSSELNVNALLLGDSALYLCASSFVDPNYGYTFGSGTRLTVV.

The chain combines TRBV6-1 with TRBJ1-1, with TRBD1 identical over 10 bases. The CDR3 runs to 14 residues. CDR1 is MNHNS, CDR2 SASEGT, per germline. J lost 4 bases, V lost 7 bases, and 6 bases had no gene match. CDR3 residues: CASTQGQGGTEAFF. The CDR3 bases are TGTGCCAGCACCCAAGGACAGGGGGGCACTGAAGCTTTCTTT.

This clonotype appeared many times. CDR3 residues: CASSFGTGYGYTF. CDR3 in DNA: TGTGCCAGCAGTTTCGGGACAGGGTATGGCTACACCTTC. The genes are TRBV6-2 or TRBV6-3 and TRBJ1-2, with 9 bases that match TRBD1. CDR3 length: 13 amino acids. The ends lost 4 bases at V and 5 bases at J; junction bases unmatched: 2. CDR1 is MNHEY and CDR2 is SVGEGT in the germline V gene.

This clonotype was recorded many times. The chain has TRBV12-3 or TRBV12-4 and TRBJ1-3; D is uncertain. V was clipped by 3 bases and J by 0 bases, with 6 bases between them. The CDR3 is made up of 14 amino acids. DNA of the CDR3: TGTGCCAGCAGTTTTCGACTCTCTGGAAACACCATATATTTT. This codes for CASSFRLSGNTIYF.

DNA of the CDR3: TGTGCCAGCAGCCGTACGACAGGGACTGAAGCTTTCTTT. This sequence encodes CASSRTTGTEAFF. This sequence joins TRBV3-1 and TRBJ1-1; 7 positions match TRBD1. The germline V gene has CDR1 LGHDT and CDR2 YNNKEL (reference sequence). Trimming removed 4 bases from V and 5 bases from J; junction bases left unmatched: 4. The CDR3 sequence is 13 residues long.